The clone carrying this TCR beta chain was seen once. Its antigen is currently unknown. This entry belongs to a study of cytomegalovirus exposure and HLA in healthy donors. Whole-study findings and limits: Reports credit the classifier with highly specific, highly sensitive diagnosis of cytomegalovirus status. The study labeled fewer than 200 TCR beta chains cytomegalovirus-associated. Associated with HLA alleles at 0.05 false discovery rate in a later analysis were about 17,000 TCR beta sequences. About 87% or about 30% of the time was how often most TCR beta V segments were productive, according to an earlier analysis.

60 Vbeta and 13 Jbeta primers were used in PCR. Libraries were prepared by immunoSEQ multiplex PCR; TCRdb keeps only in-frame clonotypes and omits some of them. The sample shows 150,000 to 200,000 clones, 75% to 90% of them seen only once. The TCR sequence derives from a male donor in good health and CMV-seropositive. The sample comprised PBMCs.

The CDR3 protein is CASSFGQRETEAFF. The CDR3 nucleotides read TGCGCCAGCAGCTTTGGACAGAGAGAAACTGAAGCTTTCTTT. The chain has TRBV5-1 and TRBJ1-1, with a tentative D call TRBD1 (6 bases). The CDR3 is 14 amino acids. V was pared by 2 bases and J by 5 bases, with 13 bases between. Germline V gene sequence: CDR1 SGHRS, CDR2 YFSETQ.